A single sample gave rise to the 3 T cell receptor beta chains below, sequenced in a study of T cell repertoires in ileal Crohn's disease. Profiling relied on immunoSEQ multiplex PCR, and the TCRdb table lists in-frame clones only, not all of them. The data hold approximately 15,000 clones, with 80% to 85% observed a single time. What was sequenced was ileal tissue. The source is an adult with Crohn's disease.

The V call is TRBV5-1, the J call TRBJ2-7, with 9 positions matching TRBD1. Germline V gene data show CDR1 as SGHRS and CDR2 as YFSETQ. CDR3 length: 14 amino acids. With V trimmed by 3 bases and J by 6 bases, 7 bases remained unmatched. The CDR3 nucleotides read TGCGCCAGCAGCTGGGGACAGGGCATGGGCGAGCAGTACTTC. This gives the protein CASSWGQGMGEQYF.

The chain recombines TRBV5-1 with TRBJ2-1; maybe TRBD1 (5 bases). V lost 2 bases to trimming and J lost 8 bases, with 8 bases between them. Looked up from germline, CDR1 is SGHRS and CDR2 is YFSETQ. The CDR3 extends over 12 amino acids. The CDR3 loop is CASSFLGHEQFF. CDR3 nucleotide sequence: TGCGCCAGCAGCTTCCTGGGGCATGAGCAGTTCTTC. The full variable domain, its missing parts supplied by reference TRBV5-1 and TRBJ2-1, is KAGVTQTPRYLIKTRGQQVTLSCSPISGHRSVSWYQQTPGQGLQFLFEYFSETQRNKGNFPGRFSGRQFSNSRSEMNVSTLELGDSALYLCASSFLGHEQFFGPGTRLTVL.

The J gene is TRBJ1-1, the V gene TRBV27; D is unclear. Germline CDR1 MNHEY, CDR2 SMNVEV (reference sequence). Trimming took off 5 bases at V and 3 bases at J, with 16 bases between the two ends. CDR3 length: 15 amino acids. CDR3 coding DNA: TGTGCCAGCAGTCCCTCCCCGCGGGGTTACACTGAAGCTTTCTTT. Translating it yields CASSPSPRGYTEAFF.